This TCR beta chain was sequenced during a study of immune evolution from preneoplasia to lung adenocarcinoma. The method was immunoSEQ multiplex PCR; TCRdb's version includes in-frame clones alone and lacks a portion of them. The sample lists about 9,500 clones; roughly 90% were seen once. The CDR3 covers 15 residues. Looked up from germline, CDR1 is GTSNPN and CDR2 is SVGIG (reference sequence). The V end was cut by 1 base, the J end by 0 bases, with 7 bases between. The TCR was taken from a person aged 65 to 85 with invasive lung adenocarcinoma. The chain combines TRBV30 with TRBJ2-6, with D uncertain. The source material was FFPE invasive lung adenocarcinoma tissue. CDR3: CAWSAHGSGANVLTF. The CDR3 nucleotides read TGTGCCTGGAGTGCCCATGGCTCTGGGGCCAACGTCCTGACTTTC.